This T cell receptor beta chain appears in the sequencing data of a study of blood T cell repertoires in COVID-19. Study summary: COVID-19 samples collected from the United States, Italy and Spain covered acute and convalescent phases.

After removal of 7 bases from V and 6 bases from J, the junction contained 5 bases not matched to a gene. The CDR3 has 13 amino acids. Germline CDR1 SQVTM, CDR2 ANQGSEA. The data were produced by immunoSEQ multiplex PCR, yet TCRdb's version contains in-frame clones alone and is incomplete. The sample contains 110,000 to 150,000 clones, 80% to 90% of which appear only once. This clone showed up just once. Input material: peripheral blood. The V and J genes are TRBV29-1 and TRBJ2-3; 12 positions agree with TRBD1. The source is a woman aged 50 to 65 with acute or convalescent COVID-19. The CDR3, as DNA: TGCAGCGCCCGGGACAGGGGGCGCGATACGCAGTATTTT. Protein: CSARDRGRDTQYF.